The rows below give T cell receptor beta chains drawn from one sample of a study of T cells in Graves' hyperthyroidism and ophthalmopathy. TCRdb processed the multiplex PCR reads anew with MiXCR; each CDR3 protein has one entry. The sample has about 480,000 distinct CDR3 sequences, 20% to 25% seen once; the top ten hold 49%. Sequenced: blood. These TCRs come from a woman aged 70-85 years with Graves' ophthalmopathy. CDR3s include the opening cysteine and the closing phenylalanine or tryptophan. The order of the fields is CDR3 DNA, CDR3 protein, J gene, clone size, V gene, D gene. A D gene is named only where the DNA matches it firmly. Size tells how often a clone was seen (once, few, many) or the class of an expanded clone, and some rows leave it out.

TGTGCCAGCTCACCACCGGCCGACTCCTACAATGAGCAGTTCTTC CASSPPADSYNEQFF TRBJ2-1 few TRBV18 NA
TGTGCCAGCAGGGAGGGGCTGAACACTGAAGCTTTCTTT CASREGLNTEAFF TRBJ1-1 many TRBV2 NA
TGTGCCAGCTCCTATGGCCGGGGTAATCAGCCCCAGCATTTT CASSYGRGNQPQHF TRBJ1-5 many TRBV27 NA
TGTGCCTGGGCCAGGGACAGGAGCTCCTACGAGCAGTACTTC CAWARDRSSYEQYF TRBJ2-7 few TRBV30 TRBD1
TGTGCCAGTACCGGACTAGCGGGAGGAAAGACCCAGTACTTC CASTGLAGGKTQYF TRBJ2-5 NA TRBV6-1 TRBD2
TGTGCCAGCAGCTTAGCGCTAGGGATTGAAGCTTTCTTT CASSLALGIEAFF TRBJ1-1 few TRBV7-6 NA
TGTGCCAGCAGAATGGGGCGGCAAGAGACCCAGTACTTC CASRMGRQETQYF TRBJ2-5 NA TRBV6-2/TRBV6-3 NA
TGTGCCATCAGTGTGGGCCTAGCGGGAGCACAGGGGGAGCTGTTTTTT CAISVGLAGAQGELFF TRBJ2-2 few TRBV10-3 TRBD2
TGTGCCAGCAGCCGCGGGACAGGGCAATACAATGAGCAGTTCTTC CASSRGTGQYNEQFF TRBJ2-1 NA TRBV5-4 TRBD1
TGCGCCAGCAGTGAGTCAACAGCGACGAACACTGAAGCTTTCTTT CASSESTATNTEAFF TRBJ1-1 many TRBV10-1 NA
TGTGGAAGCCTAGCTGGTAATGAGCAGTTCTTC CGSLAGNEQFF TRBJ2-1 NA TRBV2 NA
TGTGCCAGCAGCTTAGTGGGGACAGGGGGTAATGAAAAACTGTTTTTT CASSLVGTGGNEKLFF TRBJ1-4 NA TRBV11-3 TRBD1
TGTGCCAGCAGCCGATCGGGAGTCCTAGCCGAAAACATTCAGTACTTC CASSRSGVLAENIQYF TRBJ2-4 NA TRBV3-1 NA
TGTGCCAGCAGCCCGCGCTCTAGCGGGGTTCAACACAATGAGCAGTTCTTC CASSPRSSGVQHNEQFF TRBJ2-1 NA TRBV9 TRBD2
TGCGCCAGCAGCTTGGGACAGGGGGCCCAAGAGACCCAGTACTTC CASSLGQGAQETQYF TRBJ2-5 few TRBV5-1 TRBD1
TGTGCCAGCAGCGTAGCGGACGGGGGACCTGGGGAGCAGTACTTC CASSVADGGPGEQYF TRBJ2-7 NA TRBV9 NA
TGTGCCAGCAGTACCGCACTCTCAGATACGCAGTATTTT CASSTALSDTQYF TRBJ2-3 few TRBV25-1 NA
TGTGCCAGCAGCCAAGATCTCACTACCTACGAGCAGTACTTC CASSQDLTTYEQYF TRBJ2-7 many TRBV3-1 NA
TGTGCCAGCAGTTTATCCGACTCGCGGGGAGATACGCAGTATTTT CASSLSDSRGDTQYF TRBJ2-3 many TRBV28 NA
TGTGCCAGCAGCCAAGATTCGCGAGGTTGGCAGCCCCAGCATTTT CASSQDSRGWQPQHF TRBJ1-5 many TRBV3-1 NA
TGTGCCAGTAGCCCTCATAGCGGGAGTATGTCCAATGAGCAGTTCTTC CASSPHSGSMSNEQFF TRBJ2-1 few TRBV19 TRBD2
TGTGCCAGCAGTGTTCACAGCCCCAATCAGCCCCAGCATTTT CASSVHSPNQPQHF TRBJ1-5 many TRBV6-1 NA
TGTGCCAGCAGTTTAATGGGGGGCCCGGAGACCCAGTACTTC CASSLMGGPETQYF TRBJ2-5 few TRBV12-3/TRBV12-4 NA
TGTGCCAGCATACGGGGGAGGGCCAGCTATGGCTACACCTTC CASIRGRASYGYTF TRBJ1-2 few TRBV2 NA
TGTGCCAGCAAACAGGGGGCGCTTGATGGCTACACCTTC CASKQGALDGYTF TRBJ1-2 many TRBV2 TRBD1
TGTGCCAGCAGTTCTACTTTAGACTACGAGCAGTACTTC CASSSTLDYEQYF TRBJ2-7 few TRBV6-5 NA
TGTGCCAGCAGTTATAGCGCCCCGCAAGCAACAGCGACTAATGAAAAACTGTTTTTT CASSYSAPQATATNEKLFF TRBJ1-4 few TRBV6-1 NA
TGTGCCAGCAGTTCTCAAGGTGCGGCACAATACGAGCAGTACTTC CASSSQGAAQYEQYF TRBJ2-7 many TRBV28 NA
TGTGCCAGCCGAGGACAGTCTTTCTATGGCTACACCTTC CASRGQSFYGYTF TRBJ1-2 once TRBV25-1 NA
TGCAGTGCTCGAGACGGTGGGCTAGCCAAAAACATTCAGTACTTC CSARDGGLAKNIQYF TRBJ2-4 few TRBV20-1 NA
TGTGCCTGGCACAGGGGGCGCTCCTACGAGCAGTACTTC CAWHRGRSYEQYF TRBJ2-7 few TRBV30 TRBD1
TGCAGTGCTTCCCGCACGCCCGGGGGGACTGGAGCTTTCTTT CSASRTPGGTGAFF TRBJ1-1 NA TRBV20-1 NA
TGTGCCAGCAGCTCCTACAGGGGGCACTCCTACGAGCAGTACTTC CASSSYRGHSYEQYF TRBJ2-7 few TRBV7-2 TRBD1
TGTGCCAGCAGCGCCGGGTGGGGGGCCAATCAGCCCCAGCATTTT CASSAGWGANQPQHF TRBJ1-5 few TRBV13 NA
TGTGCCAGCAGCTTAGGGGGGACCGGAGCCTACGAGCAGTACTTC CASSLGGTGAYEQYF TRBJ2-7 NA TRBV7-6 NA
TGTGCCAGCAGCTACCCCGTGGAGAGGTTCGGGAATGAGCAGTTCTTC CASSYPVERFGNEQFF TRBJ2-1 many TRBV2 NA
TGTGCCAGTAGTACTATTGAGCAGTTCTTC CASSTIEQFF TRBJ2-1 many TRBV12-3/TRBV12-4 NA
TGTGCCAGCAGTGATATGGCTAGCGGAGATACGCAGTATTTT CASSDMASGDTQYF TRBJ2-3 few TRBV25-1 TRBD2
TGTGCCAGCAGTGAACAGGGTAGTTCACCCCTCCACTTT CASSEQGSSPLHF TRBJ1-6 many TRBV2 NA
TGCAGTGCTAGTATGACTAGCGGGAGGGGTGAGCAGTACTTC CSASMTSGRGEQYF TRBJ2-7 few TRBV20-1 TRBD2
TGTGCCAGCAGCCGTGACAGGGTTGGCTACACCTTC CASSRDRVGYTF TRBJ1-2 NA TRBV12-3/TRBV12-4 TRBD1